This T cell receptor beta chain emerged from a study of shared clonotypes between healthy human individuals (dated by TCRdb to about 2020). Looking at the study overall: A few men and two women, aged 18 to 49 years, made up the cohort. For each donor, three plates each were used for CD4 naive and CD4 memory, two plates were used for CD8 naive, and one plate was used for CD8 memory. To estimate repertoire size and how much clonotype sharing occurs between individuals, the study deeply sequenced the blood TCR repertoires of about five healthy adults. Different laboratories and diverse techniques were used to prepare libraries and sequence TCR repertoires, to increase sequencing depth and limit assay-specific biases. Between about 0.85 and 8.9 billion PBMCs per donor were obtained by leukapheresis. What the study reported, not specific to this receptor: Even with the large sequencing depth, rarefaction of the sorted-subset datasets indicated that sequencing was incomplete. Sharing across a few donors was observed for about 5% of naive CD4, over 3% of naive CD8, roughly 2.4% of memory CD4, and around 0.4% of memory CD8 clonotypes. Higher generation probabilities were observed for clonotypes shared by all four sorted-subset donors than for non-shared clonotypes. Because the study included a small number of donors, the genetic and exposure-history diversity represented was limited. Pairwise subsampling indicated that sequencing depth was expected to affect the degree of clonotype sharing among donors. Only blood was sampled, and tissue TCR repertoires likely differ from those in blood. Estimated clonotype richness was generally larger for naive than for memory subsets.

V gives up 6 bases and J gives up 1 base, and the segment between their germline ends measures 9 bases. CDR1 and CDR2 are drawn from the germline V gene: MGHRA, YSYEKL. The CDR3 numbers 13 residues from cysteine through phenylalanine. This entry keeps only the CDR3 DNA: 39 bases, framed from base 1. As to this clone: Its target antigen remains unknown. Per-nucleotide qualities are absent, and no much larger clonotype sits a single base away.

Using the deep immunoSEQ assay, multiplex PCR amplified TCR CDR3 regions from genomic DNA. Extracted genomic DNA from each cell subset was spread evenly across all wells of several immunoSEQ 96-well plates, with each plate serving as a replicate. For sorted subsets, approximately 0.2 ug of genomic DNA, equivalent to roughly 30,000 T cell genomes, went into each replicate PCR. The purified libraries were quantified using a Qubit 3.0 fluorometer, sized with a Bioanalyzer 2100, and then quantified again using the KAPA Library Quantification kit. Each immunoSEQ 96-well plate was sequenced on its own single-read 150-cycle Illumina NextSeq 550 flow cell. As for the original processing: The immunoSEQ output contained only junctional sequences without quality scores, so filtering could not match that applied to full-length reads. Sequences were annotated with PyIR, a Python wrapper for IgBLAST v1.9, using IMGT germline references to assign V/J genes and CDR3. Reads were removed for weak V/J assignments (E-value above 1e-6), missing CDR3, stop codons, out-of-frame junctions, or ambiguous translated residues. V3J clonotypes were defined as sequences sharing an identical inferred V gene, J gene, and CDR3 amino acid sequence. Percentage overlap between repertoires was computed as shared unique clonotypes divided by the size of the smaller repertoire. Three approaches were used to assess repertoire richness: RTK rarefaction, the Chao1 estimator, and Recon v2.1 estimates of unobserved clonotypes. Generation probabilities for all TCRbeta clonotypes obtained by the gDNA method from four donors were computed using OLGA. Imported from immuneACCESS, the table was reduced by TCRdb to in-frame sequences with V and J called. These copies leave out some clones; in studies compared against another copy, an unresolved V gene accounts for under half, and the cause of the remainder is not known. For V, J and clone size, that table is used; D and trimming come from the DNA. The sample table records 2 million or so clones; about 95% of these occur just once. Around 1.1% of the sample comes from the top ten.

For the CD8 naive samples, CD45RO-negative cells were positively selected for CCR7, yielding a CD45RA+CCR7+ population from which TemRA cells were excluded. The donors were healthy, HIV-negative adults who had no recently reported acute infections or vaccinations. All donors were Caucasian adults living in Nashville, Tennessee, USA. After blood collection by leukapheresis, PBMCs were isolated using Ficoll-Histopaque density gradient centrifugation and then cryopreserved in the vapor phase of liquid nitrogen. Purity and quantity of every magnetically sorted T cell population were checked by analytical flow cytometry. Genomic DNA was isolated from every sorted fraction and measured by UV absorbance on a Nanodrop 2000c.

The sequence came from a man aged 18 to 29 in good health. This chain joins TRBV4-1 to TRBJ1-1; the D gene is not confidently resolved. Sequencing used naive CD8+ T cells sorted from blood. The intended sense of this specimen's cell subset or site label: CD45RA+CCR7+. The DNA sequence is TGCGCCAGCAGTAGTAGCCCGAACACTGAAGCTTTCTTT. Its coded protein is CASSSSPNTEAFF.